This entry is about one TCR beta chain. In this sample, this clone turned up a few times. It has no known antigen specificity. The sample holds no much larger clone one base away, and base qualities are not on file. Taken with the paper, the label for time point translates to: baseline before first vaccination. Vaccinee samples came from UK trials COV001 and COV002, including a single-blind randomized controlled phase 2/3 trial of AZD1222 (ChAdOx1 nCoV-19) in healthy adults. For TCRbeta chain sequencing, PBMC samples from trial participants were taken at day 0 and at day 28 after the second dose. These data belong to a study of T cell responses to AZD1222 COVID-19 vaccine (dated by TCRdb to the early 2020s). At the level of the whole study: Because spike-specific TCR depth and breadth did not differ between the two schedules, AZD1222 recipients who got a second dose at roughly 4 weeks were pooled with those who got a second dose at roughly 12 weeks. A total of 230 or so trial participants underwent TCR sequencing, of whom around 200 received two doses of AZD1222 and 26 received two doses of the MenACWY control vaccine. Enrollment into the trials was organized by age into subgroups of 18-55, 56-69 and 70-plus years, and those subgroups contained roughly 150, 30 and 60 TCR-sequenced participants, respectively.

CDR1 SQVTM and CDR2 ANQGSEA are derived from the germline V gene. V is reduced by 0 bases and J by 8 bases, leaving a spacing of 10 bases between them. The CDR3 measures 12 amino acids from cysteine to phenylalanine. Left in the record is the CDR3 DNA by itself, 36 bases read in frame from the first base. The CDR3 regions of human TCRbeta chains were analyzed by immunosequencing. Processing in the source paper ran as follows. Repertoire TCRs were matched against a reference library of SARS-CoV-2-specific TCRs generated with the MIRA antigen-specificity platform. Breadth was defined as the fraction of unique TCRs that were SARS-CoV-2-associated, and depth was defined as the fraction of total T cells that were SARS-CoV-2-associated. Each spike-specific TCR was assigned to its reactive spike region and to a CD4 or CD8 class using the MIRA data. Log10-transformed breadth and depth values were compared by one-way ANOVA with Sidak's multiple comparisons tests. TCRdb's version of the immuneACCESS table is confined to in-frame rearrangements and falls short of the full clone set. An unresolved V gene accounts for under half of the shortfall where checked; the remainder is of unknown origin. The V and J calls and the clone size are those of that table, but D and trimming were determined from the DNA. The sample records 95,000 to 150,000 clones, around 85% of which are singletons. The top ten clones comprise 9.4% of the sample.

The investigation overall reported the following: Participants were mostly white British and included more females than males, and it was suggested by the authors that clonal diversity may have been underestimated. Only six AZD1222 recipients were SARS-CoV-2 seropositive at baseline, limiting conclusions about previously exposed vaccinees. After two AZD1222 doses, spike-specific TCR breadth and depth were significantly higher than at day 0 and than in MenACWY recipients. Because no samples from the day 14 peak response were available, repertoires could be characterized only after the peak T cell response. In the small 56-69-year group, the increase in depth fell short of significance, most likely because of low power. CD4 TCRs associated with the vaccine covered the entire spike protein, and the dominant responses were in regions 160-218 and 743-854. Reportedly, close to half of the unique spike-specific TCRs recognized epitopes lying outside the regions that are mutated in the B.1.351 and B.1.1.7 variants.

The chain joins TRBV29-1 to TRBJ1-2; the D gene is perhaps TRBD1, on 5 matching bases. Here the sequenced sample was peripheral blood, taken on day 0 of AZD1222 vaccination. The sequence came from an adult in good health. The nucleotide sequence reads as follows: TGCAGCGTTGAAGATCTTAGGGGAGGCTACACCTTC. It encodes CSVEDLRGGYTF.